The 8 T cell receptor beta chains below come from one sample, sequenced in a study of T cell responses to AZD1222 COVID-19 vaccine. TCRdb's table, derived via immunoSEQ multiplex PCR, lists solely in-frame clones and lacks some. The sample lists 100,000 to 150,000 clones, roughly 90% occurring once. The input for sequencing was peripheral blood, taken on day 0 of AZD1222 vaccination. These receptors all stem from an adult in good health.

The CDR3 reads CASSIVRPRGYGYTF. CDR3 DNA sequence: TGTGCCAGTAGTATAGTCCGGCCCCGAGGCTATGGCTACACCTTC. The rearrangement uses TRBV19 and TRBJ1-2, with D unresolved. CDR3 length: 15 residues. The ends were cut back, 1 base at V and 4 bases at J, with 13 bases in the middle. The germline gives CDR1 LNHDA, CDR2 SQIVND (reference sequence).

In nucleotides, the CDR3 is TGCGCCAGCAGCTTCGATATGGGGAACACTGAAGCTTTCTTT. Protein: CASSFDMGNTEAFF. This sequence joins TRBV5-1 and TRBJ1-1; D is uncertain. V lost 2 bases, J lost 1 base, and 9 bases lay in between. The length of the CDR3 is 14 residues. Germline loops: CDR1 SGHRS, CDR2 YFSETQ. Complete variable domain (other parts from reference TRBV5-1 and TRBJ1-1): KAGVTQTPRYLIKTRGQQVTLSCSPISGHRSVSWYQQTPGQGLQFLFEYFSETQRNKGNFPGRFSGRQFSNSRSEMNVSTLELGDSALYLCASSFDMGNTEAFFGQGTRLTVV.

The genes are TRBV27 and TRBJ2-7; 7 bases match TRBD2. CDR1 MNHEY and CDR2 SMNVEV come from the germline V gene (reference sequence). Unmatched junction bases numbered 6, after V lost 4 bases and J lost 3 bases. CDR3 length equals 14 residues. The CDR3 DNA sequence: TGTGCCAGCAGTTCGCGGGACTATCTCTACGAGCAGTACTTC. Its translation is CASSSRDYLYEQYF.

The rearrangement uses TRBV5-4 and TRBJ1-1; D is ambiguous. The CDR3 length is 13 residues. The V gene's germline CDR1 is SGHNT and CDR2 YYREEE (reference sequence). Trimming shortened V by 0 bases and J by 11 bases, and 14 bases separated the two germline ends. The CDR3 loop is CASSLGSTKVAFF. For the CDR3, the DNA is TGTGCCAGCAGCTTGGGTTCGACCAAGGTCGCTTTCTTT. The full variable domain, rest sourced from reference TRBV5-4 and TRBJ1-1, is ETGVTQSPTHLIKTRGQQVTLRCSSQSGHNTVSWYQQALGQGPQFIFQYYREEENGRGNFPPRFSGLQFPNYSSELNVNALELDDSALYLCASSLGSTKVAFFGQGTRLTVV.

V and J are TRBV6-4 and TRBJ2-1; D ambiguous. The CDR3 spans 14 residues. CDR1 and CDR2 from the germline V gene are MRHNA and SNTAGT. The V end was cut by 7 bases, the J end by 6 bases, with 16 bases between. The DNA for the CDR3 is TGTGCCAGCAATGGTCTACTGCATGGCAATGAGCAGTTCTTC. Protein product: CASNGLLHGNEQFF.

This chain connects TRBV6-5 to TRBJ1-2; 7 bases line up with TRBD1. The CDR3 covers 13 residues. V trimming: 6 bases; J trimming: 8 bases; junction bases outside the gene matches: 9. Germline CDR1 and CDR2: MNHEY and SVGAGI. CDR3 in amino acids: CASSADRARGYTF. The CDR3 bases are TGTGCCAGCAGCGCCGACAGGGCCCGCGGCTACACCTTC.

The chain combines TRBV6-5 with TRBJ1-5; 7 bases agree with TRBD1. This CDR3 contains 14 residues. Germline V CDR1 and CDR2: MNHEY, SVGAGI. V shed 0 bases and J 4 bases; nucleotides not matched to a gene: 0. CDR3 in amino acids: CASSYSQGNQPQHF. The CDR3 DNA reads as TGTGCCAGCAGTTACTCACAGGGGAATCAGCCCCAGCATTTT.

The V and J genes are TRBV4-1 and TRBJ2-7, with 14 bases lining up with TRBD2. Trimming removed 2 bases from V and 1 base from J; junction bases left unmatched: 13. Germline V gene lookup returns CDR1 MGHRA and CDR2 YSYEKL. The CDR3 has 20 amino acids. The CDR3 loop reads CASSQSSGTSGSRHSYEQYF. CDR3 DNA sequence: TGCGCCAGCAGCCAATCCTCCGGGACTAGCGGGAGCCGACATTCCTACGAGCAGTACTTC.